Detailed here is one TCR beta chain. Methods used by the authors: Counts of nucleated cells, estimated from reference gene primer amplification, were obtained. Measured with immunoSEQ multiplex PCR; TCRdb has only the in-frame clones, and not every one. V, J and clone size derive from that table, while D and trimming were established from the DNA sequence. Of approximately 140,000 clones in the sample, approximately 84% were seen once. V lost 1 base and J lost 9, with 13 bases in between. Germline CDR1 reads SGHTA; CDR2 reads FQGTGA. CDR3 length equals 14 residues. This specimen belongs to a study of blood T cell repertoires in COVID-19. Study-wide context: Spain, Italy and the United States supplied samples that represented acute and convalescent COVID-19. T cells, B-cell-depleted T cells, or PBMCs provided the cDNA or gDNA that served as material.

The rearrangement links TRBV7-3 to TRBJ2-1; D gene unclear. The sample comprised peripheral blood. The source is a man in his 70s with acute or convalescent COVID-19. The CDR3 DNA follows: TGTGCCAGCAGCTTAATGCCTAGTTGGGTTGAGCAGTTCTTC. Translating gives CASSLMPSWVEQFF.